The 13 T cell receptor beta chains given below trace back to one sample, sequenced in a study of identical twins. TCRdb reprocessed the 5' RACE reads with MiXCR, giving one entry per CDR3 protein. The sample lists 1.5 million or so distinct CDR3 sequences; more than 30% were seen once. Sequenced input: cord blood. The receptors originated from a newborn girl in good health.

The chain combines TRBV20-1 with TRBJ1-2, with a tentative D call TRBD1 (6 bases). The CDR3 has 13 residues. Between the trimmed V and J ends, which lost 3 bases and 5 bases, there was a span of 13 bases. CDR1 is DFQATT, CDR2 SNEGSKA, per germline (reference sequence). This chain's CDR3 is CSASQGRPYGYTF. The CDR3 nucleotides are TGCAGTGCTAGCCAGGGGCGACCGTATGGCTACACCTTC.

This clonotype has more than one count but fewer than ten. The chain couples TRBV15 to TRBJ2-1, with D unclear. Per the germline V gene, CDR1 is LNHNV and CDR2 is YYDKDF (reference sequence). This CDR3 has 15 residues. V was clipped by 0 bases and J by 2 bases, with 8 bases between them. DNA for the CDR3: TGTGCCACCAGCAGAGATAGGCCAGCCTACAATGAGCAGTTCTTC. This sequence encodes CATSRDRPAYNEQFF. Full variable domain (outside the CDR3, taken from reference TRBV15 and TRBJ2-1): DAMVIQNPRYQVTQFGKPVTLSCSQTLNHNVMYWYQQKSSQAPKLLFHYYDKDFNNEADTPDNFQSRRPNTSFCFLDIRSPGLGDTAMYLCATSRDRPAYNEQFFGPGTRLTVL.

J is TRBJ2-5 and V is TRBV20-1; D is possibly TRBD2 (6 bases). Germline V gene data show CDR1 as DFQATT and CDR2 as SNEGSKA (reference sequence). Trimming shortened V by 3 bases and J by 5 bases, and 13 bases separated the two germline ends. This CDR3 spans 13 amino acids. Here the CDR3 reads CSASTASAETQYF. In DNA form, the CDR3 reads TGCAGTGCTAGTACGGCTAGCGCGGAGACCCAGTACTTC.

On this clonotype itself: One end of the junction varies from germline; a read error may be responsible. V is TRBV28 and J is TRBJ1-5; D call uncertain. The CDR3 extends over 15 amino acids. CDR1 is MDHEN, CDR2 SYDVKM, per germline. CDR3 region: CASSLSAGRGQPQHF. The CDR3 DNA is TGTGCCAGCAGCTTATCGGCAGGTCGGGGTCAGCCCCAGCATTTT.

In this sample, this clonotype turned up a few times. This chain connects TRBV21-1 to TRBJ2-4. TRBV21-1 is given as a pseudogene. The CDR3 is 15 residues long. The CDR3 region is CASSKTGLAKNIQYF. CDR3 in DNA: TGTGCCAGCAGCAAAACAGGGTTAGCCAAAAACATTCAGTACTTC.

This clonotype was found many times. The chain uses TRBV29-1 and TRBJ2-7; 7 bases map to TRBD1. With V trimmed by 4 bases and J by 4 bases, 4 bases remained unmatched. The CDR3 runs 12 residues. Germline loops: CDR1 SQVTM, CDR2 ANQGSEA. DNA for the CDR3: TGCAGCGTTGCTCGACAGGGATACGAGCAGTACTTC. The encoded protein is CSVARQGYEQYF.

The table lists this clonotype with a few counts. The CDR3 DNA reads TGCGCCAGCAGACCCACAGCGGGGGGGTACAATGAGCAGTTCTTC. Protein sequence: CASRPTAGGYNEQFF. This chain joins TRBV10-2 and TRBJ2-1; 10 bases align to TRBD2. Germline V lookup: CDR1 WSHSY, CDR2 SAAADI. The CDR3 runs 15 residues. Germline trimming cut 6 bases from V and 4 bases from J; bases unmatched to any gene: 6.

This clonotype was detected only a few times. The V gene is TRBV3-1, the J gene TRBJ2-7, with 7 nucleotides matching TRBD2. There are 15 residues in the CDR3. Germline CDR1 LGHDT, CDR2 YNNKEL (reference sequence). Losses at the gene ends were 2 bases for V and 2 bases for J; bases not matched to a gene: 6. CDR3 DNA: TGTGCCAGCAGCCAAAATCCCGGGAGGACCTACGAGCAGTACTTC. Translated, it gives CASSQNPGRTYEQYF.

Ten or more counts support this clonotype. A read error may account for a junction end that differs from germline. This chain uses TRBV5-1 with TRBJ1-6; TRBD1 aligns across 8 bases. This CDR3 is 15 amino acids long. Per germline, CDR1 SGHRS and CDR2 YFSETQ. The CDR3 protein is CASSLGTGGNSPLHF. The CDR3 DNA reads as TGTGCCAGCAGTTTAGGGACAGGCGGAAATTCACCCCTCCACTTT.

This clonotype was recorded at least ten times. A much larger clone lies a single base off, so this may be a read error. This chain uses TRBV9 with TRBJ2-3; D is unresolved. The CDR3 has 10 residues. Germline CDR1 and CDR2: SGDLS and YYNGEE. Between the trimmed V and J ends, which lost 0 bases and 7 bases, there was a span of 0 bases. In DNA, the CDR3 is TGTGCCAGCAGCGTAGATACGCAGTATTTT. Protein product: CASSVDTQYF.

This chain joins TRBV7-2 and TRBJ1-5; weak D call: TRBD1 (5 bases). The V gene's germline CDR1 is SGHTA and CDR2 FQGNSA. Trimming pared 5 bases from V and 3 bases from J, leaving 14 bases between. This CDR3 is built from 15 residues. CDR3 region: CASSPYQGPNQPQHF. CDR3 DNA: TGTGCCAGCAGCCCCTACCAGGGTCCCAATCAGCCCCAGCATTTT.

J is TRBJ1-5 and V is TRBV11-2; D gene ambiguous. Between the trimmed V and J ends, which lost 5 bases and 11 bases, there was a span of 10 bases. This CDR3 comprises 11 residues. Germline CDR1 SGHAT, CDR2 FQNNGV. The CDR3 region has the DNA TGTGCCAGCAGCCCCTCACGGGCCCAGCATTTT. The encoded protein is CASSPSRAQHF.

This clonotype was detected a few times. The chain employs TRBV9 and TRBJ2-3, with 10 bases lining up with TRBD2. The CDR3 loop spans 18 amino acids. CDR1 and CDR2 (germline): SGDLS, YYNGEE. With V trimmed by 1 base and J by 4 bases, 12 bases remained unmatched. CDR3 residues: CASSVNSGRANRADTQYF. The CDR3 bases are TGTGCCAGCAGCGTAAACAGCGGGAGGGCCAATCGGGCAGATACGCAGTATTTT.